This passage covers 25 T cell receptor beta chains from one sample sequenced in a study of cytomegalovirus exposure and HLA in healthy donors. The PCR ran on 60 Vbeta and 13 Jbeta primers. Clones were sequenced by immunoSEQ multiplex PCR, and TCRdb holds only the in-frame ones, with some missing. The data contain fewer than 250,000 clones, 87% of them singletons. The sequenced sample was PBMCs. The receptors originated from a man younger than 40 in good health and CMV-seronegative.

This chain's CDR3 is CAWKAKTRKDNEQFF. The DNA of the CDR3 is TGTGCCTGGAAGGCCAAGACAAGAAAGGACAATGAGCAGTTCTTC. V gene TRBV30 combines with J gene TRBJ2-1; the D is unclear. Looked up from germline, CDR1 is GTSNPN and CDR2 is SVGIG (reference sequence). The CDR3 is made up of 15 amino acids. V lost 4 bases and J 5 bases, leaving 18 bases between the germline ends.

The chain links TRBV9 to TRBJ2-5; D is possibly TRBD1 (6 bases). The DNA end lines up better with TRBJ2-7; the J call may be wrong. The length of the CDR3 is 15 residues. CDR1 and CDR2 (germline): SGDLS, YYNGEE. CDR3: CASSVEQGSNYEQYF. For the CDR3, the DNA is TGTGCCAGCAGCGTAGAACAGGGTTCCAACTACGAGCAGTACTTC.

This chain uses TRBV19 with TRBJ2-2, with 7 bases fitting TRBD1. The junction had 10 bases not matched to a gene; V was cut back by 9 bases and J by 3 bases. CDR3 size: 15 residues. Germline values: CDR1 LNHDA, CDR2 SQIVND (reference sequence). The CDR3 sequence: CARHAQGVDTGELFF. The CDR3 region has the DNA TGTGCCAGACACGCTCAGGGGGTGGACACCGGGGAGCTGTTTTTT.

The chain recombines TRBV6-5 with TRBJ1-1; D is uncertain. The CDR3 contains 14 residues. The germline V and J ends were trimmed by 5 bases and 6 bases, with 16 bases remaining between them. Germline V gene sequence: CDR1 MNHEY, CDR2 SVGAGI. This CDR3 is CASSNRGPGAEAFF. As DNA, the CDR3 is TGTGCCAGCAGTAACCGCGGGCCAGGCGCTGAAGCTTTCTTT.

The V and J genes are TRBV7-9 and TRBJ1-5, with a tentative D call TRBD1 (6 bases). The length of the CDR3 is 13 residues. Per germline, CDR1 SEHNR and CDR2 FQNEAQ (reference sequence). V gave up 6 bases and J gave up 5 bases, with 11 bases separating them. CDR3 coding DNA: TGTGCCAGCAGGTCAGGGGTAGATCAGCCCCAGCATTTT. Translating gives CASRSGVDQPQHF.

This chain uses TRBV28 with TRBJ1-5; D might be TRBD1 (5 bases). CDR3 length equals 12 residues. Germline lookup yields CDR1 MDHEN and CDR2 SYDVKM. Deletions cut 6 bases from V and 6 bases from J, with 9 bases between. CDR3 residues: CASRGPAQPQHF. The CDR3 coding sequence is TGTGCCAGCAGGGGGCCCGCTCAGCCCCAGCATTTT.

Concerning this clone: At the DNA level, this CDR3 is encoded by other sequences in the same sample as well. The genes are TRBV30 and TRBJ2-1, with a weak D call TRBD2 (5 bases). V lost 2 bases, J lost 2 bases, and 7 bases lay in between. Germline V gene lookup returns CDR1 GTSNPN and CDR2 SVGIG (reference sequence). This CDR3 has 13 residues. The CDR3 nucleotides read TGTGCCTGGAGTTCCGGGACCTACAATGAGCAGTTCTTC. Protein: CAWSSGTYNEQFF. The full variable domain, rest sourced from reference TRBV30 and TRBJ2-1, is SQTIHQWPATLVQPVGSPLSLECTVEGTSNPNLYWYRQAAGRGLQLLFYSVGIGQISSEVPQNLSASRPQDRQFILSSKKLLLSDSGFYLCAWSSGTYNEQFFGPGTRLTVL.

CDR3 sequence reads: CASSEVAGQTDTQYF. CDR3 bases: TGTGCCAGCAGTGAAGTAGCCGGACAAACAGATACGCAGTATTTT. This rearrangement joins TRBV6-1 to TRBJ2-3; D is perhaps TRBD1 (5 bases). The CDR3 spans 15 residues. Trimming stripped 1 base from V and 3 bases from J, with 11 bases between. From germline, CDR1 is MNHNS and CDR2 SASEGT.

The chain couples TRBV6-1 to TRBJ2-5; D uncertain. This CDR3 has 13 residues. CDR1 and CDR2 (germline): MNHNS, SASEGT. Trimming pared 5 bases from V and 5 bases from J, leaving 12 bases between. CDR3 protein: CASSLLGRETQYF. CDR3 nucleotides: TGTGCCAGCAGTCTCCTGGGCCGGGAGACCCAGTACTTC.

This chain joins TRBV7-9 and TRBJ2-5; tentative D call: TRBD2 (6 bases). CDR1 SEHNR and CDR2 FQNEAQ come from the germline V gene (reference sequence). CDR3 length: 14 residues. Trimming stripped 5 bases from V and 4 bases from J, with 14 bases between. CDR3 region: CASSPQGGGETQYF. DNA for the CDR3: TGTGCCAGCAGCCCCCAGGGAGGAGGAGAGACCCAGTACTTC.

This clone has a handful of counts. This chain uses TRBV28 with TRBJ2-3; D remains ambiguous. CDR1 is MDHEN, CDR2 SYDVKM, per germline. The CDR3 spans 15 residues. V lost 6 bases and J 4 bases, leaving 17 bases between the germline ends. The CDR3, as DNA: TGTGCCAGCAGCTTGAGGCCTTCCACGGCAGATACGCAGTATTTT. Protein sequence: CASSLRPSTADTQYF.

The chain links TRBV7-9 to TRBJ2-3; possible D gene TRBD1, 6 bases. This CDR3 is 15 amino acids long. Deletions cut 1 base from V and 4 bases from J, with 12 bases between. Germline CDR1 is SEHNR and CDR2 is FQNEAQ (reference sequence). The CDR3 reads CASSLGQPGADTQYF. CDR3 nucleotide sequence: TGTGCCAGCAGCTTAGGGCAGCCAGGGGCAGATACGCAGTATTTT.

As regards this clone: An end of the junction differs from the germline gene, which may be a read error. V and J are TRBV2 and TRBJ2-6, with D possibly matching TRBD1 (7 bases). Germline CDR1 is SNHLY and CDR2 is FYNNEI. The CDR3 is 18 amino acids. The CDR3 sequence is CASSESGGPYSGANGLTF. In DNA form, the CDR3 reads TGTGCCAGCAGTGAATCAGGGGGGCCCTATTCTGGGGCCAACGGCCTGACTTTC.

The chain combines TRBV9 with TRBJ2-3; D gene uncertain. This CDR3 region has 12 residues. CDR1 SGDLS and CDR2 YYNGEE come from the germline V gene. V was clipped by 0 bases and J by 6 bases, with 5 bases between them. The CDR3 coding sequence is TGTGCCAGCAGCGTAGCGGTGGATACGCAGTATTTT. Its translation: CASSVAVDTQYF.

The chain recombines TRBV6-6 with TRBJ1-1, with D uncertain. Trimming shortened V by 6 bases and J by 8 bases, and 13 bases separated the two germline ends. CDR1 is MNHNY, CDR2 SVGAGI, per germline (reference sequence). The CDR3 is 12 residues long. The CDR3 region is CASRPAGPEAFF. CDR3 nucleotides: TGTGCCAGCAGACCCGCGGGTCCAGAAGCTTTCTTT.

This clone has just a few counts. The chain combines TRBV7-9 with TRBJ2-2, with 11 bases matching TRBD2. After removal of 2 bases from V and 7 bases from J, the junction contained 3 bases not matched to a gene. The V gene's germline CDR1 is SEHNR and CDR2 FQNEAQ (reference sequence). This CDR3 has 15 amino acids. CDR3 bases: TGTGCCAGCAGCTTACTAGCGGGAGGCCTCGGGGAGCTGTTTTTT. It yields the protein CASSLLAGGLGELFF.

The chain uses TRBV10-3 and TRBJ2-7, with D perhaps TRBD1 (5 bases). Germline CDR1 is ENHRY and CDR2 is SYGVKD. CDR3 size: 14 residues. The V end lost 3 bases, the J end lost 7 bases, and 16 bases lay between the germline ends. CDR3 sequence reads: CAISDPTEAREQYF. CDR3 nucleotides: TGTGCCATCAGTGACCCGACAGAAGCGAGGGAGCAGTACTTC.

This clone occurred a few times. V usage is TRBV27 and J usage is TRBJ2-3; D possibly corresponds to TRBD2 (6 bases). The V end was cut by 5 bases, the J end by 3 bases, with 12 bases between. There are 14 residues in the CDR3. CDR1 and CDR2 (germline): MNHEY, SMNVEV (reference sequence). CDR3 protein: CASSPGRRTDTQYF. The CDR3 bases are TGTGCCAGCAGTCCAGGGAGGCGGACAGATACGCAGTATTTT.

The gene calls are TRBV21-1 and TRBJ2-2; the DNA was not compared with TRBD1, the D call given in the table. TRBV21-1 has pseudogene status. CDR3 length: 14 amino acids. In nucleotides, the CDR3 is TGTGCCAGCAGCCCTTGCTGGGGGCGGGGGGAGCTGTTTTTT. Protein: CASSPCWGRGELFF.

This chain joins TRBV28 and TRBJ2-7; 8 bases are a match to TRBD1. With V trimmed by 6 bases and J by 4 bases, 14 bases remained unmatched. Germline CDR1 is MDHEN and CDR2 is SYDVKM. CDR3 length: 16 amino acids. This CDR3 reads CASSTRPGQVPYEQYF. CDR3 in DNA: TGTGCCAGCAGCACACGCCCGGGACAGGTACCGTACGAGCAGTACTTC.

This chain connects TRBV5-1 to TRBJ2-2; possibly TRBD1 for D (5 bases). V dropped 4 bases and J dropped 5 bases, with 15 bases sitting between them. Germline V gene lookup returns CDR1 SGHRS and CDR2 YFSETQ. The CDR3 extends over 15 amino acids. CDR3 DNA sequence: TGCGCCAGCAGCCCTACGGACACCTTGACCGGGGAGCTGTTTTTT. This translates into CASSPTDTLTGELFF.

V usage is TRBV5-1 and J usage is TRBJ2-5; possibly TRBD1 for D (5 bases). V was clipped by 0 bases and J by 4 bases, with 13 bases between them. This CDR3 spans 15 amino acids. Germline CDR1 is SGHRS and CDR2 is YFSETQ. The CDR3 region is CASSLGQLRPETQYF. CDR3 coding DNA: TGCGCCAGCAGCTTGGGACAGTTAAGACCAGAGACCCAGTACTTC. The full variable domain, in which reference TRBV5-1 and TRBJ2-5 provide the parts outside the CDR3, is KAGVTQTPRYLIKTRGQQVTLSCSPISGHRSVSWYQQTPGQGLQFLFEYFSETQRNKGNFPGRFSGRQFSNSRSEMNVSTLELGDSALYLCASSLGQLRPETQYFGPGTRLLVL.

The chain uses TRBV5-1 and TRBJ2-1; tentative D call: TRBD2 (6 bases). The germline CDR1 and CDR2 sequences are SGHRS and YFSETQ. V was shortened by 0 bases and J by 1 base, with 11 bases between the two germline ends. The CDR3 extends over 16 amino acids. The CDR3 spells CASSLGRGPSYNEQFF. CDR3 nucleotides: TGCGCCAGCAGCTTGGGGCGGGGCCCGTCCTACAATGAGCAGTTCTTC. The full variable domain, with the rest looked up from reference TRBV5-1 and TRBJ2-1, is KAGVTQTPRYLIKTRGQQVTLSCSPISGHRSVSWYQQTPGQGLQFLFEYFSETQRNKGNFPGRFSGRQFSNSRSEMNVSTLELGDSALYLCASSLGRGPSYNEQFFGPGTRLTVL.

The V call is TRBV6-1, the J call TRBJ2-3; the match to TRBD2 covers 7 bases. V was clipped by 8 bases and J by 1 base; unmatched bases: 6. The length of the CDR3 is 14 residues. Germline assignment: CDR1 MNHNS and CDR2 SASEGT. The CDR3 coding sequence is TGTGCCAGCGCTGAGCGGGGACGCACAGATACGCAGTATTTT. Translating gives CASAERGRTDTQYF.

The chain carries TRBV6-6 and TRBJ2-3; 12 bases line up with TRBD2. CDR1 is MNHNY and CDR2 is SVGAGI in the germline V gene (reference sequence). V shed 7 bases, J shed 8 bases, and the junction held 13 bases outside the gene matches. The CDR3 is 16 residues long. CDR3 sequence reads: CASTSELAGGLGTQYF. The CDR3 nucleotides are TGTGCCAGCACGTCTGAGCTAGCGGGGGGGCTAGGTACGCAGTATTTT.